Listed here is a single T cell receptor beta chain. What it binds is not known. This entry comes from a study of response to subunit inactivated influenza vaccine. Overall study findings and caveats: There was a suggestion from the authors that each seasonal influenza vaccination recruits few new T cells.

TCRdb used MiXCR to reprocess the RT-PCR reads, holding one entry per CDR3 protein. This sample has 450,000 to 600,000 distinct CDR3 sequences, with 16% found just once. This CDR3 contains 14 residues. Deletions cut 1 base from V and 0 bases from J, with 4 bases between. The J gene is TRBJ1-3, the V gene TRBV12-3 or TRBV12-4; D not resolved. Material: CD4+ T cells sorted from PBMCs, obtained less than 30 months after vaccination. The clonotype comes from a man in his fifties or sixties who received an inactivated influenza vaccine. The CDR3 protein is CASSLGHSGNTIYF. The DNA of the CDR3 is TGTGCCAGCAGTTTAGGGCACTCTGGAAACACCATATATTTT.